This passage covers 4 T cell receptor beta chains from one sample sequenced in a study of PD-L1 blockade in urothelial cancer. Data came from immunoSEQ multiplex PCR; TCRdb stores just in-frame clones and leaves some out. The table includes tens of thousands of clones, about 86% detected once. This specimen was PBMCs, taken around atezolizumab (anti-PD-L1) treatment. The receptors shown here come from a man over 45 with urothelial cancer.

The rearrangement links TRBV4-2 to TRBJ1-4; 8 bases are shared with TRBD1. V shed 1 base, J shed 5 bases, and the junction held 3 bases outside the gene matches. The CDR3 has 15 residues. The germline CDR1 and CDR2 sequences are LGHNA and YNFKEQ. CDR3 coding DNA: TGTGCCAGCAGCCAAGGGACAGGGATAAATGAAAAACTGTTTTTT. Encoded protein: CASSQGTGINEKLFF.

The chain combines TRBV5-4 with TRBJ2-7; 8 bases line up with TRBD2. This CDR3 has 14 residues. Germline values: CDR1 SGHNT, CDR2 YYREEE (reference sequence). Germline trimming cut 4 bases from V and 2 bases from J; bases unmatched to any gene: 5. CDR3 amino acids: CASSPRGGAYEQYF. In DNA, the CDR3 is TGTGCCAGCAGCCCCCGGGGGGGGGCCTACGAGCAGTACTTC.

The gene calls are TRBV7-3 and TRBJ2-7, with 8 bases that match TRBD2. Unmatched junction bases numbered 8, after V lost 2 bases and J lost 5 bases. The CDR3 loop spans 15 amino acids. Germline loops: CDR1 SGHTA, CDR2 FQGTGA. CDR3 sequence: CASSLFAGGNHEQYF. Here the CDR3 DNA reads TGTGCCAGCAGCTTATTTGCGGGGGGCAACCACGAGCAGTACTTC.

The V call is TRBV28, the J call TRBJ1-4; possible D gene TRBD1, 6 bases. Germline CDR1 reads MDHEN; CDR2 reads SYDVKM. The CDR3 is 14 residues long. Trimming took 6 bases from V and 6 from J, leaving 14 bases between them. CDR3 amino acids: CASSRYRAHEKLFF. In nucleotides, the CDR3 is TGTGCCAGCAGCCGATACAGGGCTCATGAAAAACTGTTTTTT.